This TCR beta chain was found in a study of CD8 T cells in Susac syndrome. Random-hexamer reverse transcription was applied to roughly 0.45 to 1 ug RNA. TCRdb re-analysed the immunoSEQ multiplex PCR reads in MiXCR, keeping a single row per CDR3 protein. Here the sample spans some 150,000 distinct CDR3 sequences, approximately 93% being singletons. The CDR3 is 12 residues long. Trimming removed 6 bases from V and 4 bases from J, with 7 bases in between. Germline values: CDR1 MDHEN, CDR2 SYDVKM. The rearrangement joins TRBV28 to TRBJ1-5; D not resolved. The TCR originated in a human donor in good health. Source material: CD4+ T cells from PBMCs. The CDR3 reads CASRYENQPQHF. The CDR3 coding sequence is TGTGCCAGCAGATATGAGAATCAGCCCCAGCATTTT.